Listed here are 16 T cell receptor beta chains from one sample, sequenced in a study of blood T cell repertoires in COVID-19. Generated by immunoSEQ multiplex PCR, the TCRdb table keeps only in-frame clones and is missing some. The data hold approximately 270,000 clones, with 75% to 90% observed a single time. The sample taken for sequencing was PBMCs or T cells enriched from blood (not recorded which). These receptors came from a woman under 40 with acute COVID-19.

This rearrangement joins TRBV27 to TRBJ1-4; a weak D match, TRBD1 (5 bases). The CDR3 sequence is 13 residues long. Trimming took off 3 bases at V and 7 bases at J, with 9 bases between the two ends. CDR1 is MNHEY, CDR2 SMNVEV, per germline (reference sequence). The CDR3 reads CASSFRVGEKLFF. The CDR3 bases are TGTGCCAGCAGTTTCAGGGTGGGTGAAAAACTGTTTTTT.

The CDR3 protein is CASSYPIPLRGQETQYF. CDR3 coding DNA: TGTGCCAGCAGTTACCCGATTCCCTTGAGAGGCCAAGAGACCCAGTACTTC. The chain employs TRBV28 and TRBJ2-5; no definite D call. Germline lookup yields CDR1 MDHEN and CDR2 SYDVKM. The length of the CDR3 is 17 residues. Trimming left V 4 bases short and J 1 base short, with 19 bases between. The variable domain in full, with the rest retrieved from reference TRBV28 and TRBJ2-5, is DVKVTQSSRYLVKRTGEKVFLECVQDMDHENMFWYRQDPGLGLRLIYFSYDVKMKEKGDIPEGYSVSREKKERFSLILESASTNQTSMYLCASSYPIPLRGQETQYFGPGTRLLVL.

This clone was recorded once. The rearrangement joins TRBV9 to TRBJ2-1; D might be TRBD1 (5 bases). This CDR3 is built from 14 residues. Trimming took off 3 bases at V and 4 bases at J, with 11 bases between the two ends. Germline V gene data show CDR1 as SGDLS and CDR2 as YYNGEE. The chain's CDR3 is CASSATASYNEQFF. The CDR3 nucleotides read TGTGCCAGCAGCGCGACAGCTTCTTACAATGAGCAGTTCTTC.

The rearrangement uses TRBV11-2 and TRBJ2-7, with 9 bases that match TRBD2. Per germline, CDR1 SGHAT and CDR2 FQNNGV. This CDR3 spans 15 amino acids. V trimming: 0 bases; J trimming: 13 bases; junction bases outside the gene matches: 13. In DNA form, the CDR3 reads TGTGCCAGCAGCTTAGATGCGGGAGGGCCGGTGGCAGTTTACTTC. This encodes CASSLDAGGPVAVYF.

The J gene is TRBJ2-2, the V gene TRBV10-3, with 10 nucleotides matching TRBD2. Trimming cost V 10 bases and J 4 bases; bases outside gene matches: 6. CDR1 and CDR2 (germline): ENHRY, SYGVKD. CDR3 length equals 14 residues. This CDR3 is CATSGRVGTGELFF. The CDR3 DNA sequence: TGTGCCACCAGCGGGAGGGTGGGCACCGGGGAGCTGTTTTTT.

The rearrangement joins TRBV6-6 to TRBJ2-7; 8 bases match TRBD1. Per germline, CDR1 MNHNY and CDR2 SVGAGI (reference sequence). V shed 2 bases, J shed 1 base, and the junction held 4 bases outside the gene matches. The CDR3 runs 15 residues. The CDR3 coding sequence is TGTGCCAGCAGTTACGGAGACAGGGGTTCCTACGAGCAGTACTTC. Translated: CASSYGDRGSYEQYF.

The chain employs TRBV7-8 and TRBJ2-1; maybe TRBD2 (6 bases). CDR1 SGHVS and CDR2 FQNEAQ come from the germline V gene. Trimming removed 7 bases from V and 0 bases from J, with 10 bases in between. This CDR3 contains 14 residues. CDR3 protein: CASTKLASYNEQFF. CDR3 bases: TGTGCCAGCACCAAACTAGCCTCCTACAATGAGCAGTTCTTC.

The chain recombines TRBV7-3 with TRBJ1-4, with 8 bases lining up with TRBD1. V trimming: 5 bases; J trimming: 4 bases; junction bases outside the gene matches: 9. CDR1 is SGHTA, CDR2 FQGTGA, per germline. The CDR3 consists of 16 residues. The CDR3 region is CASSPEPGQDNEKLFF. Here the CDR3 DNA reads TGTGCCAGCAGCCCCGAGCCGGGACAGGATAATGAAAAACTGTTTTTT.

This chain joins TRBV7-6 and TRBJ2-2, with a possible D match to TRBD1 (6 bases). V was trimmed by 7 bases and J by 4 bases, leaving 16 bases between them. Germline CDR1 and CDR2: SGHVS and FNYEAQ. The CDR3 has 15 amino acids. The CDR3 reads CASMGAGPRTGELFF. As DNA, the CDR3 is TGTGCCAGCATGGGGGCCGGCCCGCGCACCGGGGAGCTGTTTTTT.

The V call is TRBV10-3, the J call TRBJ2-7; the match to TRBD1 covers 7 bases. Germline V CDR1 and CDR2: ENHRY, SYGVKD. The CDR3 spans 13 residues. Trimming at V came to 10 bases and at J to 5 bases, leaving 11 bases not matched to a gene. The CDR3 bases are TGTGCCACCACGAGTGGACAGGTCAACGAGCAGTACTTC. It yields the protein CATTSGQVNEQYF.

The chain is built from TRBV5-1 and TRBJ2-1, with 10 nucleotides matching TRBD2. Germline lookup yields CDR1 SGHRS and CDR2 YFSETQ. V shed 1 base and J 8 bases; nucleotides not matched to a gene: 3. The length of the CDR3 is 14 residues. The CDR3 bases are TGCGCCAGCAGCTTGATTCTAGCGGGAGATGAGCAGTTCTTC. It is translated as CASSLILAGDEQFF.

The chain employs TRBV6-5 and TRBJ1-5, with D possibly matching TRBD1 (5 bases). Deletions cut 10 bases from V and 7 bases from J, with 11 bases between. Per the germline V gene, CDR1 is MNHEY and CDR2 is SVGAGI. The CDR3 runs to 11 residues. The CDR3 is CATSDIQPQHF. In DNA form, the CDR3 reads TGTGCCACTTCGGACATACAGCCCCAGCATTTT.

The V and J genes are TRBV19 and TRBJ2-5, with 11 positions matching TRBD2. Germline trimming cut 1 base from V and 1 base from J; bases unmatched to any gene: 5. Germline CDR1 and CDR2: LNHDA and SQIVND (reference sequence). This CDR3 has 17 amino acids. CDR3 DNA sequence: TGTGCCAGTAGTATAGCGGCTAGCGGGAGGCTCCAAGAGACCCAGTACTTC. Its translation is CASSIAASGRLQETQYF.

The chain joins TRBV29-1 to TRBJ2-2, with 7 nucleotides matching TRBD1. Germline CDR1 and CDR2: SQVTM and ANQGSEA. V dropped 4 bases and J dropped 2; count of bases not matched to a gene: 10. The CDR3 is 16 residues long. The CDR3 DNA is TGCAGCGTTGGAGGTGAGGGGGCGCGAAACACCGGGGAGCTGTTTTTT. Translating gives CSVGGEGARNTGELFF.

This clone was seen a few times. The chain combines TRBV9 with TRBJ2-7; 10 nucleotides agree with TRBD2. This CDR3 has 14 amino acids. Germline-derived CDR1 and CDR2 are SGDLS and YYNGEE. Trimming removed 3 bases from V and 5 bases from J; junction bases left unmatched: 5. The CDR3 DNA reads as TGTGCCAGCAGCGCTAGCGGGAGTATGGACGAGCAGTACTTC. The encoded protein is CASSASGSMDEQYF.

The CDR3 protein is CASIGGLADYNEQFF. As DNA, the CDR3 is TGTGCCAGCATTGGGGGACTAGCGGATTACAATGAGCAGTTCTTC. The rearrangement joins TRBV28 to TRBJ2-1, with TRBD2 matching 11 bases. The CDR3 has 15 residues. Germline V gene lookup returns CDR1 MDHEN and CDR2 SYDVKM. Losses at the gene ends were 7 bases for V and 4 bases for J; bases not matched to a gene: 6.